This T cell receptor (beta chain) was sequenced in a study of blood T cell repertoires in COVID-19. Background on the study: There were acute and convalescent COVID-19 samples, and they came from the United States, Italy and Spain.

How the authors handled the data: Amplification of reference gene primers provided the estimated nucleated cell counts. Some clones are missing from TCRdb's copy, which holds only in-frame ones; the method was immunoSEQ multiplex PCR. V, J and clone size were drawn from that table, and D and trimming were deduced from the DNA. The sample has about 320,000 clones, roughly 85% seen once. Looked up from germline, CDR1 is SGHNT and CDR2 is YYREEE (reference sequence). The CDR3 is 15 residues long. Trimming removed 2 bases from V and 7 bases from J; junction bases left unmatched: 6. This TCR was sampled from a human donor in a cohort sampled during active COVID-19. The chain recombines TRBV5-4 with TRBJ1-6, with 7 bases identical to TRBD1. Specimen: peripheral blood. CDR3 nucleotide sequence: TGTGCCAGCAGCTTCTTCGACAGGGAGAATTCACCCCTCCACTTT. This sequence encodes CASSFFDRENSPLHF.